The T cell receptor beta chain under discussion was sequenced for a study of radiation and T cells in renal cell carcinoma. Generated by immunoSEQ multiplex PCR, the TCRdb table keeps only in-frame clones and is missing some. The sample carries around 10,000 clones, 63% recorded once. As for treatment: 15 Gy SBRT to primary tumor, nephrectomy 4 weeks later. The tumor was a clear cell renal cell carcinoma. This CDR3 is 14 amino acids long. Germline V CDR1 and CDR2: MNHEY, SVGAGI. V gave up 6 bases and J gave up 6 bases; unmatched junction bases: 8. This chain uses TRBV6-5 with TRBJ2-7, with 10 bases fitting TRBD1. The sequence came from a woman between 45 and 60 years old with renal cell carcinoma. The starting material was tumor tissue, obtained from a patient whose treatment included radiotherapy and nephrectomy. The CDR3 coding sequence is TGTGCCAGCAGACGTCCCGGGACAGGGGCCGAGCAGTACTTC. Amino acid sequence: CASRRPGTGAEQYF.